The rows below give T cell receptor beta chains drawn from one sample of a study of OX40 agonist ivuxolimab in advanced cancers. Only in-frame clones appear in the TCRdb table, and some are missing; sequencing was by immunoSEQ multiplex PCR. The sample includes some 71,000 clones, over 80% of them seen just once. Material: CD4+ or CD8+ T cells sorted from blood, obtained in a trial of the OX40 agonist ivuxolimab. The receptors shown here come from an adult with an advanced solid tumor such as melanoma, head and neck, liver or kidney cancer. Both conserved end residues are part of each CDR3. D genes are given only for firm matches. The size entry is marked missing in some rows and otherwise reads once, few, many or a size class.

D gene,J gene,V gene,clone size,CDR3 protein,CDR3 DNA
TRBD2,TRBJ2-3,TRBV28,-,CASNGRGLSTDTQYF,TGTGCCAGCAATGGGAGGGGCCTAAGCACAGATACGCAGTATTTT
-,TRBJ2-7,TRBV21-1,-,CASSKIRTSGRADLYEQYF,TGTGCCAGCAGCAAAATAAGGACTAGCGGGAGGGCGGATCTCTACGAGCAGTACTTC
-,TRBJ2-2,TRBV2,-,CASSEGTAMNTGELFF,TGTGCCAGCAGTGAAGGGACAGCGATGAACACCGGGGAGCTGTTTTTT
-,TRBJ2-2,TRBV7-9,-,CASSLESGARETGELFF,TGTGCCAGCAGCTTAGAATCTGGAGCTCGGGAAACCGGGGAGCTGTTTTTT
-,TRBJ1-2,TRBV5-1,once,CASSLGQAGGYTF,TGCGCCAGCAGCTTGGGACAGGCGGGGGGCTACACCTTC
-,TRBJ2-1,TRBV6-5,-,CASSYMAGVNEQFF,TGTGCCAGCAGTTATATGGCAGGGGTTAATGAGCAGTTCTTC
TRBD2,TRBJ2-3,TRBV5-1,-,CASSPNSGSEDTQYF,TGCGCCAGCAGCCCGAATAGCGGGAGCGAGGATACGCAGTATTTT
-,TRBJ1-3,TRBV19,-,CASSFTRGGPAGNTIYF,TGTGCCAGTAGTTTCACGAGGGGGGGTCCGGCCGGAAACACCATATATTTT
TRBD1,TRBJ2-3,TRBV28,-,CASTQTGGEGTQYF,TGTGCCAGCACCCAGACAGGGGGCGAGGGTACGCAGTATTTT
-,TRBJ1-5,TRBV9,-,CASSATGTGFEPQHF,TGTGCCAGCAGCGCGACCGGGACCGGTTTTGAGCCCCAGCATTTT
-,TRBJ1-1,TRBV27,-,CASSLPGITEAFF,TGTGCCAGCAGTTTACCAGGGATCACTGAAGCTTTCTTT
-,TRBJ1-6,TRBV6-6,once,CASSYLMDSPLHF,TGTGCCAGCAGTTACCTAATGGATTCACCCCTCCACTTT
TRBD1,TRBJ2-7,TRBV28,-,CASERDSDSYEQYF,TGTGCCAGTGAGAGGGACAGTGACTCCTACGAGCAGTACTTC
TRBD2,TRBJ2-1,TRBV9,-,CASSAGTSGRLVGNEQFF,TGTGCCAGCAGCGCTGGGACTAGCGGGAGATTAGTGGGCAATGAGCAGTTCTTC
-,TRBJ2-3,TRBV7-9,-,CASTYPGVTDTQYF,TGTGCCAGCACCTACCCGGGAGTAACAGATACGCAGTATTTT
-,TRBJ2-3,TRBV29-1,-,CSVEEPGSDTQYF,TGCAGCGTTGAAGAACCCGGGTCAGATACGCAGTATTTT
-,TRBJ2-3,TRBV9,-,CASSVAFGDHPTDTQYF,TGTGCCAGCAGCGTAGCTTTTGGGGACCACCCCACAGATACGCAGTATTTT
-,TRBJ2-1,TRBV27,-,CASRSRSYNEQFF,TGTGCCAGCAGGAGCCGCTCCTACAATGAGCAGTTCTTC
-,TRBJ2-7,TRBV27,-,CASSLASPYEQYF,TGTGCCAGCAGTTTAGCTAGCCCCTACGAGCAGTACTTC
TRBD2,TRBJ2-1,TRBV6-5,-,CASSLAEMNEQFF,TGTGCCAGCAGCCTAGCGGAAATGAATGAGCAGTTCTTC
-,TRBJ1-1,TRBV7-8,-,CASSLTPGPTLNTEAFF,TGTGCCAGCAGCTTGACACCGGGACCAACCTTGAACACTGAAGCTTTCTTT
TRBD1,TRBJ1-1,TRBV28,few,CASSPTGTEAFF,TGTGCCAGCAGTCCGACAGGGACTGAAGCTTTCTTT
-,TRBJ2-7,TRBV25-1,-,CASSDSGTYEQYF,TGTGCCAGCAGTGATTCAGGCACCTACGAGCAGTACTTC
TRBD1,TRBJ1-2,TRBV19,-,CASSMYSDRVYGYTF,TGTGCCAGTAGTATGTACTCCGACAGGGTCTATGGCTACACCTTC
-,TRBJ1-2,TRBV27,-,CASSLGAGQDYGYTF,TGTGCCAGCAGTTTAGGGGCCGGACAAGACTATGGCTACACCTTC
-,TRBJ1-1,TRBV5-6,-,CASSLALTREDFF,TGTGCCAGCAGCTTGGCCCTGACCAGGGAGGATTTCTTT
TRBD1,TRBJ2-7,TRBV19,-,CASSLTGANYEQYF,TGTGCCAGTAGCCTGACAGGGGCGAACTACGAGCAGTACTTC
TRBD1,TRBJ2-7,TRBV11-2,-,CASSLDGTVFEQYF,TGTGCCAGCAGCTTGGATGGGACAGTTTTCGAGCAGTACTTC
-,TRBJ1-6,TRBV9,-,CASSPNSSPLHF,TGTGCCAGCAGCCCGAACAGTTCACCCCTCCACTTT